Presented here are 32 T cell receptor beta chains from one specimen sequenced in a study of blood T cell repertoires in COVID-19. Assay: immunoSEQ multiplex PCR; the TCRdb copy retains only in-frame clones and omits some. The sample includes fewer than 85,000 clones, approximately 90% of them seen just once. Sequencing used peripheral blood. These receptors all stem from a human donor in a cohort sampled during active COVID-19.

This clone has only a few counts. The CDR3 here is CASSHRQGRSYNSPLHF. CDR3 DNA: TGTGCCAGCAGCCATCGACAGGGGCGATCCTATAATTCACCCCTCCACTTT. The V call is TRBV7-8, the J call TRBJ1-6; 8 nucleotides agree with TRBD1. CDR3 length: 17 amino acids. CDR1 and CDR2 (germline): SGHVS, FQNEAQ. Losses at the gene ends were 5 bases for V and 1 base for J; bases not matched to a gene: 7.

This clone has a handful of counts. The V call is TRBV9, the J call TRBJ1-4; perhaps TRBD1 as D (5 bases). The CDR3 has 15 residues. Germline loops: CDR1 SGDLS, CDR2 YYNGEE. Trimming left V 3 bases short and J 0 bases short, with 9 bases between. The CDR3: CASSEGPSTNEKLFF. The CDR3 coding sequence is TGTGCCAGCAGCGAGGGGCCCTCAACTAATGAAAAACTGTTTTTT.

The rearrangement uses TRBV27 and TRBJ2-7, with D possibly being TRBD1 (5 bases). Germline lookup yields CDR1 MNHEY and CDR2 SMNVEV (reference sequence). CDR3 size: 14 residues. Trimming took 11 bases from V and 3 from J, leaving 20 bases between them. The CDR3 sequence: CAGNFRGLGYEQYF. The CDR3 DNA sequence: TGTGCCGGAAATTTTAGGGGTTTAGGCTACGAGCAGTACTTC.

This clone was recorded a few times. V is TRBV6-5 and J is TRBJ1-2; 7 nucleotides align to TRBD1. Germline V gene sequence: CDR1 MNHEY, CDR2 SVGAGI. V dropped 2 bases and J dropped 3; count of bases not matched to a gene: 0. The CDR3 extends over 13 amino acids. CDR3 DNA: TGTGCCAGCAGTTACGACAGGGACTATGGCTACACCTTC. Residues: CASSYDRDYGYTF.

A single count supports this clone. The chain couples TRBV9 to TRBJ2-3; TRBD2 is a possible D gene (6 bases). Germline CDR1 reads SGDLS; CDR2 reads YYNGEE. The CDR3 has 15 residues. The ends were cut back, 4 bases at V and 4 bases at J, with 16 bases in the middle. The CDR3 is CASSRLDRSPDTQYF. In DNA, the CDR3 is TGTGCCAGCAGCCGACTAGATCGGTCCCCAGATACGCAGTATTTT.

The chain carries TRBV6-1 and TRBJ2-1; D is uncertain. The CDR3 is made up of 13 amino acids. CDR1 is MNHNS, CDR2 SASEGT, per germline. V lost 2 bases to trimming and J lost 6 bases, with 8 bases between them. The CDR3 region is CASSEPGFNEQFF. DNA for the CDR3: TGTGCCAGCAGTGAACCCGGGTTCAATGAGCAGTTCTTC.

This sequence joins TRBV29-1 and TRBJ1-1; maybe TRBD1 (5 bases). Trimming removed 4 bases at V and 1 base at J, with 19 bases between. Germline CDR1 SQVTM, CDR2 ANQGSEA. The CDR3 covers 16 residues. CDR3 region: CSVVGRGARSNTEAFF. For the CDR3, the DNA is TGCAGCGTTGTTGGTAGGGGCGCCAGGTCGAACACTGAAGCTTTCTTT.

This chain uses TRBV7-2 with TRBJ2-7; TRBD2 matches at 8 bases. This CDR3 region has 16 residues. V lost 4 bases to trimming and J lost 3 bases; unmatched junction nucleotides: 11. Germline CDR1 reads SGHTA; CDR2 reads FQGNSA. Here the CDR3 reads CASSSPGLAGRYEQYF. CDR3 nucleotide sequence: TGTGCCAGCAGCTCCCCCGGGCTAGCGGGTCGCTACGAGCAGTACTTC.

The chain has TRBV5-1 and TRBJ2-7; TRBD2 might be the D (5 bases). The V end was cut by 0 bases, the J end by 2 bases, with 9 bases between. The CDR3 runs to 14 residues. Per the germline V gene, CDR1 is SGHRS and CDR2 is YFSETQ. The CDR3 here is CASSLEQRAYEQYF. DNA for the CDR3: TGCGCCAGCAGCTTGGAACAGAGGGCCTACGAGCAGTACTTC.

This chain's CDR3 is CASMAGNPPLHF. DNA of the CDR3: TGCGCCAGCATGGCGGGTAACCCACCCCTCCACTTT. V is TRBV5-1 and J is TRBJ1-6; D unresolved. The length of the CDR3 is 12 residues. Deletions cut 6 bases from V and 11 bases from J, with 12 bases between. Germline loops: CDR1 SGHRS, CDR2 YFSETQ.

The CDR3 coding sequence is TGTGCCAGCAGTTTACTTTATAGCGGGGGGCCCCTCTACAATGAGCAGTTCTTC. Translating it yields CASSLLYSGGPLYNEQFF. The chain links TRBV27 to TRBJ2-1; the match to TRBD2 covers 10 bases. The germline CDR1 and CDR2 sequences are MNHEY and SMNVEV (reference sequence). With 2 bases clipped from V and 3 bases from J, the junction kept 10 bases outside the gene matches. This CDR3 spans 18 amino acids.

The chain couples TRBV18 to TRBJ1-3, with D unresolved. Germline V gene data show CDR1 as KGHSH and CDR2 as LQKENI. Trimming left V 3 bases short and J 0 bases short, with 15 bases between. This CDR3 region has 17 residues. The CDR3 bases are TGTGCCAGCTCACCTGGCACGCGGAGAAGCTCTGGAAACACCATATATTTT. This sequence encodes CASSPGTRRSSGNTIYF.

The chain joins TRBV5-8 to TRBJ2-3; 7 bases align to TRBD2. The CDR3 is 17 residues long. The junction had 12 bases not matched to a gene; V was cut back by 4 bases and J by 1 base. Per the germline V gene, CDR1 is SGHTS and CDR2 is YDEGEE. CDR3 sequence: CASSLAGAGVGTDTQYF. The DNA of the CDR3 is TGTGCCAGCAGCCTCGCTGGGGCGGGGGTTGGCACAGATACGCAGTATTTT.

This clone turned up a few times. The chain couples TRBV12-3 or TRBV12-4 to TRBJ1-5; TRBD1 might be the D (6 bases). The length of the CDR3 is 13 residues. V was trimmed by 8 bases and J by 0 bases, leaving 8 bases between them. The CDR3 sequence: CASSTGSNQPQHF. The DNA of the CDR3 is TGTGCCAGCTCGACAGGTAGCAATCAGCCCCAGCATTTT.

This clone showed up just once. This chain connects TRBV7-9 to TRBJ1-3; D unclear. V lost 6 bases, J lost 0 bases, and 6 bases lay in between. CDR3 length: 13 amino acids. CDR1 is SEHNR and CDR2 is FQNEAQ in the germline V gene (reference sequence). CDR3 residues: CASRRSSGNTIYF. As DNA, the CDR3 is TGTGCCAGCAGGCGGAGCTCTGGAAACACCATATATTTT.

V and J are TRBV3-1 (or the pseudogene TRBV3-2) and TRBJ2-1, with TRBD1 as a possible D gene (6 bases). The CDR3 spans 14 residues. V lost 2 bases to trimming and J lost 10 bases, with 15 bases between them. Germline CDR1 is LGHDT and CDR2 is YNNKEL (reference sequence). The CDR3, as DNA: TGTGCCAGCAGCCAACAGTTTACAGGGTTAGAGCAGTTCTTC. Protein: CASSQQFTGLEQFF.

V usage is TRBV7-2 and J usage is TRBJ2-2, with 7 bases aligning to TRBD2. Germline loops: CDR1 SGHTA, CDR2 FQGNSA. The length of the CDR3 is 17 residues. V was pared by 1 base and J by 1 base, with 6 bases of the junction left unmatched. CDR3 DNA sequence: TGTGCCAGCAGCTTAGGGTGGCTAGCGGAGAACACCGGGGAGCTGTTTTTT. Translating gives CASSLGWLAENTGELFF. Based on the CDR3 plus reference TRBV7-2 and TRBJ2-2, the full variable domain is GAGVSQSPSNKVTEKGKDVELRCDPISGHTALYWYRQSLGQGLEFLIYFQGNSAPDKSGLPSDRFSAERTGGSVSTLTIQRTQQEDSAVYLCASSLGWLAENTGELFFGEGSRLTVL.

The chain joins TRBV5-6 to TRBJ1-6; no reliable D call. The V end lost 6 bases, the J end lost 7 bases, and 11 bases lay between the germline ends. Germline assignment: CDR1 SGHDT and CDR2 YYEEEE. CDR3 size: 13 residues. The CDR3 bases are TGTGCCAGCACCCCTTCCCCGAATTCACCCCTCCACTTT. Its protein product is CASTPSPNSPLHF.

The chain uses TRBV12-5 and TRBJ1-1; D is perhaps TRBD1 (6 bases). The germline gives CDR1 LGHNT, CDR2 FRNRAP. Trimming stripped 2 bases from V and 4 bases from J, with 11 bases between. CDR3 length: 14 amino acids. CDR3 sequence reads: CASGLSQDSTEAFF. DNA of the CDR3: TGTGCTAGTGGTTTGAGCCAGGACAGCACTGAAGCTTTCTTT.

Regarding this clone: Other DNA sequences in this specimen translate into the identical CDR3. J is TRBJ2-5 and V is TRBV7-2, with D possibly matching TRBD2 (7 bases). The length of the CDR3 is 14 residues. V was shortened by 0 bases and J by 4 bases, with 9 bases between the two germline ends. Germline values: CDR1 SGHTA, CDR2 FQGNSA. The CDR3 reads CASSLAGGRETQYF. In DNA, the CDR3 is TGTGCCAGCAGCTTAGCGGGGGGGCGAGAGACCCAGTACTTC.

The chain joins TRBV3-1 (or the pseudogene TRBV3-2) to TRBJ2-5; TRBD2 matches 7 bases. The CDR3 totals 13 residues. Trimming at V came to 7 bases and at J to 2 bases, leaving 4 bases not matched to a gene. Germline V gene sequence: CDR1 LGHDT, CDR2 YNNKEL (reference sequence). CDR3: CASTGRTQETQYF. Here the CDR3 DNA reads TGTGCCAGCACCGGGAGGACACAAGAGACCCAGTACTTC.

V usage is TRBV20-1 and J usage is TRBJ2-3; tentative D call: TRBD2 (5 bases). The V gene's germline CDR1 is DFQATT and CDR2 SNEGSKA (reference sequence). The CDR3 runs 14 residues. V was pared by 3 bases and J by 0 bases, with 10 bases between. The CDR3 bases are TGCAGTGCTAGTACGGGGTCTAGCACAGATACGCAGTATTTT. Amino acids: CSASTGSSTDTQYF.

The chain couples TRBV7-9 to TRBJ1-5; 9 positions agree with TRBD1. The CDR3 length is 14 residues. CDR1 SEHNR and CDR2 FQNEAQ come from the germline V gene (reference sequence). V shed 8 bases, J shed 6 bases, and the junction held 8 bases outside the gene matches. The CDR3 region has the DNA TGTGCCAGCGGATCCACAGGGGGCGGTCAGCCCCAGCATTTT. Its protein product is CASGSTGGGQPQHF. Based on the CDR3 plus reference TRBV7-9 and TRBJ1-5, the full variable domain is DTGVSQNPRHKITKRGQNVTFRCDPISEHNRLYWYRQTLGQGPEFLTYFQNEAQLEKSRLLSDRFSAERPKGSFSTLEIQRTEQGDSAMYLCASGSTGGGQPQHFGDGTRLSIL.

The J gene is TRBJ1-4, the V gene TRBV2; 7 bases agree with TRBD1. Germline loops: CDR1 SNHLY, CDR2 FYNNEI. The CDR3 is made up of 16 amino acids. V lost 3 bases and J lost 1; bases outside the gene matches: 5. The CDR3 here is CASSDAYRGTNEKLFF. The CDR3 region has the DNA TGTGCCAGCAGTGACGCCTACAGGGGAACTAATGAAAAACTGTTTTTT.

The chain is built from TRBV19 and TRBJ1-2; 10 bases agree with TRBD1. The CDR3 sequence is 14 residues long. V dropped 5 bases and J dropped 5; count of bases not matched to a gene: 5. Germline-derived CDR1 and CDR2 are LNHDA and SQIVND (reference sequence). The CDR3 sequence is CASSVPGQGYGYTF. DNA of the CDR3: TGTGCCAGTAGTGTCCCGGGACAGGGGTATGGCTACACCTTC.

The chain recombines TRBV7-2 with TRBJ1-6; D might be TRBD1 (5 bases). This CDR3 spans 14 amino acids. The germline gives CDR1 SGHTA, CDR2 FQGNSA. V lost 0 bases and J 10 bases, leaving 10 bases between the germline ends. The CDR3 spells CASSLAGVGSPLHF. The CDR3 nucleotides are TGTGCCAGCAGCTTAGCAGGGGTTGGATCACCCCTCCACTTT.

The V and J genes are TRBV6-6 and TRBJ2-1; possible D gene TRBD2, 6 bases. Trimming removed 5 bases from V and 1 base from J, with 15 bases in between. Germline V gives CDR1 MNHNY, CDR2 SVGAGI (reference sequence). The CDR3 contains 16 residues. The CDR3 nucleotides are TGTGCCAGCAGTACAAGGGACGGGGGATCCTACAATGAGCAGTTCTTC. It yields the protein CASSTRDGGSYNEQFF.

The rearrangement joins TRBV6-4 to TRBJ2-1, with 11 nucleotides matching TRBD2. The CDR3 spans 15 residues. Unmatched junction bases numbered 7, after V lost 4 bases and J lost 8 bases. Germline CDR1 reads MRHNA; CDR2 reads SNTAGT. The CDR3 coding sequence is TGTGCCAGCAGTGTACTAGCGGGAGTTTCCGATGAGCAGTTCTTC. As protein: CASSVLAGVSDEQFF.

The CDR3 DNA sequence: TGTGCCAGTAGTATAACGAGTGCAACTAATGAAAAACTGTTTTTT. Protein sequence: CASSITSATNEKLFF. This sequence joins TRBV19 and TRBJ1-4; D is unresolved. The germline CDR1 and CDR2 sequences are LNHDA and SQIVND (reference sequence). V was cut by 2 bases and J by 0 bases, with 7 bases left in between. CDR3 length: 15 amino acids.

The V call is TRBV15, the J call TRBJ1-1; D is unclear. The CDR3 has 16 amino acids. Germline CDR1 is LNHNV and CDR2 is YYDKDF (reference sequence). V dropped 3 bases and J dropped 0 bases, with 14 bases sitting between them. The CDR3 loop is CATSRDSHAMNTEAFF. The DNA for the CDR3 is TGTGCCACCAGCAGGGACTCTCACGCCATGAACACTGAAGCTTTCTTT. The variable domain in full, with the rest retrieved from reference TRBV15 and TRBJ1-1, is DAMVIQNPRYQVTQFGKPVTLSCSQTLNHNVMYWYQQKSSQAPKLLFHYYDKDFNNEADTPDNFQSRRPNTSFCFLDIRSPGLGDTAMYLCATSRDSHAMNTEAFFGQGTRLTVV.

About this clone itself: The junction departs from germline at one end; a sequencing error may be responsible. The CDR3 is CASNEAGGTYTDTQYF. CDR3 sequence (DNA): TGTGCCAGCAATGAAGCGGGGGGGACTTACACAGATACGCAGTATTTT. V gene TRBV6-1 combines with J gene TRBJ2-3; TRBD2 agrees at 10 bases. The CDR3 is 16 amino acids. The germline V gene encodes CDR1 MNHNS and CDR2 SASEGT.

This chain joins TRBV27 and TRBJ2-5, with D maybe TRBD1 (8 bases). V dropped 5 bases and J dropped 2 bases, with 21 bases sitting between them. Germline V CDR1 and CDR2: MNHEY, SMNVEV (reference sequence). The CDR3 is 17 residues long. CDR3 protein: CASSPRADREGQETQYF. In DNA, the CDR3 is TGTGCCAGCAGTCCACGGGCGGACAGGGAGGGGCAAGAGACCCAGTACTTC.